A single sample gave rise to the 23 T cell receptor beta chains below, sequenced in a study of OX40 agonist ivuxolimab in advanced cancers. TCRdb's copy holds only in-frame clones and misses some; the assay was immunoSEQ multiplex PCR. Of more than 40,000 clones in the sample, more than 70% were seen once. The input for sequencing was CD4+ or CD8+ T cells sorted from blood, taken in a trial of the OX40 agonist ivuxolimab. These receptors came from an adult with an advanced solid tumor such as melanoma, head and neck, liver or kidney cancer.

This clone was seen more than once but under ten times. The CDR3 DNA sequence: TGTGCCAGCAGCACGACTAGCGGGAGAAGGGAGCTGTTTTTT. Translating it yields CASSTTSGRRELFF. The J gene is TRBJ2-2, the V gene TRBV9; 12 bases are shared with TRBD2. Germline V lookup: CDR1 SGDLS, CDR2 YYNGEE. V shed 4 bases and J 9 bases; nucleotides not matched to a gene: 4. The CDR3 covers 14 residues.

This CDR3 is CASSLSPPRTSYNEQFF. The CDR3 nucleotides are TGCGCCAGCAGCTTGTCCCCCCCGCGGACCTCCTACAATGAGCAGTTCTTC. This chain joins TRBV5-1 and TRBJ2-1; D call uncertain. Germline assignment: CDR1 SGHRS and CDR2 YFSETQ. The CDR3 has 17 residues. Trimming pared 1 base from V and 0 bases from J, leaving 14 bases between.

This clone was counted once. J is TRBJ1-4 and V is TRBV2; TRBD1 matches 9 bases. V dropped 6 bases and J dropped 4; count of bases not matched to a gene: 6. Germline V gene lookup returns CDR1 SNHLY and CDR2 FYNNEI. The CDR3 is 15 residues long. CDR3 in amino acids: CASRSYRGLNEKLFF. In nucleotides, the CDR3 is TGTGCCAGCAGATCCTACAGGGGGCTTAATGAAAAACTGTTTTTT.

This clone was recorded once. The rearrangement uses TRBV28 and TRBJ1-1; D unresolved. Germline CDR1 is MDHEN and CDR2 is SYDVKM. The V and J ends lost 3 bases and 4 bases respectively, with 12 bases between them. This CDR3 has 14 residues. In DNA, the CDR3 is TGTGCCAGCAGTTTCCCAACACAGTCCACTGAAGCTTTCTTT. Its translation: CASSFPTQSTEAFF.

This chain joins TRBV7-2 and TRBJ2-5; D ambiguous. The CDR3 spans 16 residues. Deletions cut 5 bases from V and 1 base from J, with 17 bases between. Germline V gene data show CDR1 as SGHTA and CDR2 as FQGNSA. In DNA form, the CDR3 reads TGTGCCAGCAGCCCATCGTTGTTTCAAGCCCAAGAGACCCAGTACTTC. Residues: CASSPSLFQAQETQYF.

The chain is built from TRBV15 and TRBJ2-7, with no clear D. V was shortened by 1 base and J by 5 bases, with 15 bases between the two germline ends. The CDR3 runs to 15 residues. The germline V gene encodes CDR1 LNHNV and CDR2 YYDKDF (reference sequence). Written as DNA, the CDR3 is TGTGCCACCAGCAGAGTCGATGGCACCCGAGACGAGCAGTACTTC. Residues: CATSRVDGTRDEQYF.

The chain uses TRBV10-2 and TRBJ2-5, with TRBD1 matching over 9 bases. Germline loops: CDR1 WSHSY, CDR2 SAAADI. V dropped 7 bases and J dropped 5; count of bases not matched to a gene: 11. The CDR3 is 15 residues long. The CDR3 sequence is CASIKTRQGDETQYF. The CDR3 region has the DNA TGCGCCAGCATTAAGACCCGACAGGGGGACGAGACCCAGTACTTC.

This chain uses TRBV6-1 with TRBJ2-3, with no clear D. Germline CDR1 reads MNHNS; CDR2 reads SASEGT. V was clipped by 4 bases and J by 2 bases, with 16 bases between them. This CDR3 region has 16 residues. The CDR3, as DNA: TGTGCCAGCAGTGTGGGGTTCCGAATCCTCACAGATACGCAGTATTTT. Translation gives CASSVGFRILTDTQYF.

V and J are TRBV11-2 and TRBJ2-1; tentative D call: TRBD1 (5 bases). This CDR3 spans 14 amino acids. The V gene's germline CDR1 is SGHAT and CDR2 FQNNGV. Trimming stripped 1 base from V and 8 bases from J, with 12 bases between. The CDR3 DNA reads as TGTGCCAGCAGCTTAGTCGCGCAGGGCCATGAGCAGTTCTTC. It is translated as CASSLVAQGHEQFF.

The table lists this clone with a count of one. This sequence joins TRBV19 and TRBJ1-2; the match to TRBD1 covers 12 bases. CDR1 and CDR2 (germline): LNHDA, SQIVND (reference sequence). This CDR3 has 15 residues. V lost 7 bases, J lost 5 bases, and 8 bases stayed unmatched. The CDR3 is CASTAPGQGAYGYTF. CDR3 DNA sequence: TGTGCCAGTACCGCACCGGGACAGGGGGCATATGGCTACACCTTC. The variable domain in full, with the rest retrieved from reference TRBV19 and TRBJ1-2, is DGGITQSPKYLFRKEGQNVTLSCEQNLNHDAMYWYRQDPGQGLRLIYYSQIVNDFQKGDIAEGYSVSREKKESFPLTVTSAQKNPTAFYLCASTAPGQGAYGYTFGSGTRLTVV.

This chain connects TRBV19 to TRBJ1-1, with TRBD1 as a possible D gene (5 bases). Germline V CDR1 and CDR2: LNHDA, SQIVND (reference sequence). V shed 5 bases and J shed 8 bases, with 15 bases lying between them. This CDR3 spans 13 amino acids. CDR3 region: CASSLSQGPEAFF. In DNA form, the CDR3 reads TGTGCCAGTAGTTTATCTCAGGGACCCGAAGCTTTCTTT.

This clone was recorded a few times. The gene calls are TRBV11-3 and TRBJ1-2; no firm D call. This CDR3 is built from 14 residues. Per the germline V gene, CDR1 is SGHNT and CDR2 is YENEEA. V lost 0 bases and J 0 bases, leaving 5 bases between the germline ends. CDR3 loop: CASSLDGSNYGYTF. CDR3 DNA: TGTGCCAGCAGCTTAGATGGTTCTAACTATGGCTACACCTTC.

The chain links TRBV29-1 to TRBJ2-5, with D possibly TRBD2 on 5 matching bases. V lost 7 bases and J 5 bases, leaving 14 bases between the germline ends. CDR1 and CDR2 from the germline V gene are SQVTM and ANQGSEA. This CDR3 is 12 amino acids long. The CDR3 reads CSAGSIGETQYF. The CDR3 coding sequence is TGCAGCGCGGGGAGTATTGGTGAGACCCAGTACTTC.

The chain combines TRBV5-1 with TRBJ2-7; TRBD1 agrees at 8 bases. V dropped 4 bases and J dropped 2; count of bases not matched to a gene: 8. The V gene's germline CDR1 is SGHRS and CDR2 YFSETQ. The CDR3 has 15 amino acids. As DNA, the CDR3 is TGCGCCAGCAGCCTCGGGACAGGTCCTGCCTACGAGCAGTACTTC. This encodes CASSLGTGPAYEQYF.

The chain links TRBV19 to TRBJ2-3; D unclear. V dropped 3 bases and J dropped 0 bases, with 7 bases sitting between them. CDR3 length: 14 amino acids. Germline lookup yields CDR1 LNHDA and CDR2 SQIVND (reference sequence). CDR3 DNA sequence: TGTGCCAGTAGTATTCAAGGAAGCACAGATACGCAGTATTTT. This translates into CASSIQGSTDTQYF.

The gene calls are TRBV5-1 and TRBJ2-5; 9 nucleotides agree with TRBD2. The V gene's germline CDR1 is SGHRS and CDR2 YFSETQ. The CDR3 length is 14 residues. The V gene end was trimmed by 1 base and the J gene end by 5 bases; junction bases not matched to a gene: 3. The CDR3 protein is CASSLFLAGETQYF. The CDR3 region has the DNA TGCGCCAGCAGCTTGTTTCTAGCGGGGGAGACCCAGTACTTC.

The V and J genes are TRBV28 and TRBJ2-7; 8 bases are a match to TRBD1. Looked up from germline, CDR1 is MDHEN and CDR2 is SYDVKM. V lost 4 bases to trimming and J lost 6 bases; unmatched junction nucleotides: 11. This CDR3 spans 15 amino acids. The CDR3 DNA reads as TGTGCCAGCAGTTCCACGGGACAGGCGAGGAGCGAGCAGTACTTC. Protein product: CASSSTGQARSEQYF.

The chain's CDR3 is CASSPAGGQEKLFF. For the CDR3, the DNA is TGTGCCAGCTCACCAGCAGGGGGACAGGAAAAACTGTTTTTT. V is TRBV18 and J is TRBJ1-4; 7 bases are shared with TRBD1. CDR1 is KGHSH, CDR2 LQKENI, per germline. The CDR3 sequence is 14 residues long. The V and J ends lost 2 bases and 8 bases, in that order; junction bases with no gene match: 5.

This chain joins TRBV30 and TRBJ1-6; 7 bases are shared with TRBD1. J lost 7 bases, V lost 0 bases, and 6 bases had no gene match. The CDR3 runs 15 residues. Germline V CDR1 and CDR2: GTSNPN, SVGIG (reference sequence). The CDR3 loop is CAWSVPGTVNSPLHF. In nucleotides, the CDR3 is TGTGCCTGGAGTGTTCCCGGGACAGTCAATTCACCCCTCCACTTT.

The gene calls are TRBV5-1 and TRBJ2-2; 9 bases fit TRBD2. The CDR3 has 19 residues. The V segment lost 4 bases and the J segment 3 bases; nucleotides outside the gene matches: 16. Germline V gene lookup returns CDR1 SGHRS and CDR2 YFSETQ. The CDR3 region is CASSLTQGTSRSHTGELFF. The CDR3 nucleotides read TGCGCCAGCAGCCTCACCCAGGGGACTAGCCGAAGCCACACCGGGGAGCTGTTTTTT.

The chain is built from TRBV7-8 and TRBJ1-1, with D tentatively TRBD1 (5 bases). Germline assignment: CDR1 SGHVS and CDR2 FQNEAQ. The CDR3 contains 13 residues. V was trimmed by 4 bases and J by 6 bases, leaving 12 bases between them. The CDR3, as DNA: TGTGCCAGCAGCTCGACAGAAAGGGCTGAAGCTTTCTTT. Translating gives CASSSTERAEAFF.

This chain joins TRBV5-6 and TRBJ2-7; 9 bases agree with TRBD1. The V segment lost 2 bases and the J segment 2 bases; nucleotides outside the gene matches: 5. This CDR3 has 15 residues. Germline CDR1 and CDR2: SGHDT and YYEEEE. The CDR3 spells CASSFGGQGTYEQYF. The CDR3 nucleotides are TGTGCCAGCAGCTTCGGGGGACAGGGCACCTACGAGCAGTACTTC.

The CDR3 reads CASSPTGVAKNIQYF. CDR3 bases: TGTGCCAGCAGTCCGACAGGAGTAGCCAAAAACATTCAGTACTTC. The rearrangement joins TRBV11-3 to TRBJ2-4, with D perhaps matching TRBD1 (6 bases). CDR1 is SGHNT and CDR2 is YENEEA in the germline V gene. The CDR3 extends over 15 amino acids. Trimming pared 6 bases from V and 0 bases from J, leaving 12 bases between.